The 28 T cell receptor beta chains below were found in one sample sequenced in a study of blood T cell repertoires in COVID-19. Using immunoSEQ multiplex PCR, the repertoire was profiled, and TCRdb retains in-frame clones only, with some absent. The repertoire holds 150,000 or so clones, with around 89% as singletons. Sequencing was done on a sample of peripheral blood. The receptors were sampled from a man aged 18 to 30 with COVID-19, enrolled during active disease.

V gene TRBV10-1 combines with J gene TRBJ2-7; 7 bases are a match to TRBD1. CDR1 and CDR2 (germline): WNHNN, SYGVQD (reference sequence). The CDR3 covers 16 residues. V trimming: 3 bases; J trimming: 1 base; junction bases outside the gene matches: 9. The DNA of the CDR3 is TGCGCCAGCAGTGAATATAAGGCAGGGGGTTCCTACGAGCAGTACTTC. Protein: CASSEYKAGGSYEQYF.

The rearrangement links TRBV7-9 to TRBJ1-1; D gene uncertain. The length of the CDR3 is 12 residues. V lost 3 bases, J lost 7 bases, and 9 bases lay in between. Germline CDR1 reads SEHNR; CDR2 reads FQNEAQ (reference sequence). CDR3 DNA: TGTGCCAGCAGCTTGGGTCGGGGTGAAGCTTTCTTT. It specifies CASSLGRGEAFF.

V usage is TRBV7-2 and J usage is TRBJ2-3; 7 bases line up with TRBD2. CDR1 and CDR2 from the germline V gene are SGHTA and FQGNSA. CDR3 length equals 15 residues. The V gene end was trimmed by 3 bases and the J gene end by 4 bases; junction bases not matched to a gene: 7. The CDR3 loop reads CASSFDAGEADTQYF. The CDR3 DNA follows: TGTGCCAGCAGCTTCGATGCGGGAGAGGCAGATACGCAGTATTTT.

In nucleotides, the CDR3 is TGTGCCAGCAGGTTGGACAGGGCGGGAGCTAACTATGGCTACACCTTC. Translating gives CASRLDRAGANYGYTF. This chain links TRBV9 with TRBJ1-2, with 8 positions matching TRBD1. Germline V gene lookup returns CDR1 SGDLS and CDR2 YYNGEE. Trimming removed 5 bases from V and 0 bases from J; junction bases left unmatched: 9. The CDR3 sequence is 16 residues long. The variable domain in full, completed from reference TRBV9 and TRBJ1-2, reads DSGVTQTPKHLITATGQRVTLRCSPRSGDLSVYWYQQSLDQGLQFLIQYYNGEERAKGNILERFSAQQFPDLHSELNLSSLELGDSALYFCASRLDRAGANYGYTFGSGTRLTVV.

This chain connects TRBV6-4 to TRBJ2-1; 14 nucleotides match TRBD2. Unmatched junction bases numbered 1, after V lost 0 bases and J lost 6 bases. CDR3 size: 16 residues. Germline V gene sequence: CDR1 MRHNA, CDR2 SNTAGT. The CDR3 loop reads CASSDSGTSGSNEQFF. Written as DNA, the CDR3 is TGTGCCAGCAGTGACTCCGGGACTAGCGGGAGCAATGAGCAGTTCTTC.

The V call is TRBV13, the J call TRBJ2-7, with 8 nucleotides matching TRBD2. CDR1 PRHDT and CDR2 FYEKMQ come from the germline V gene (reference sequence). J gave up 4 bases and V 0 bases, and 5 bases lay outside the gene matches. This CDR3 is 15 amino acids long. The CDR3 protein is CASSLGLAVAYEQYF. The CDR3 DNA sequence: TGTGCCAGCAGCTTAGGACTAGCGGTAGCGTACGAGCAGTACTTC.

The rearrangement links TRBV6-6 to TRBJ1-5, with TRBD1 matching 7 bases. With 5 bases clipped from V and 1 base from J, the junction kept 5 bases outside the gene matches. The CDR3 length is 15 residues. Germline V gene data show CDR1 as MNHNY and CDR2 as SVGAGI (reference sequence). This CDR3 is CASSVDRASNQPQHF. The CDR3 DNA reads as TGTGCCAGCAGTGTTGACAGGGCGAGCAATCAGCCCCAGCATTTT.

The count of this clone is one. This chain uses TRBV9 with TRBJ1-1; tentatively, D is TRBD1 (5 bases). CDR1 is SGDLS and CDR2 is YYNGEE in the germline V gene. This CDR3 comprises 16 residues. V was pared by 2 bases and J by 6 bases, with 20 bases between. The DNA of the CDR3 is TGTGCCAGCAGCGTTGGGGCAGGAGCGCGAAACGCTGAAGCTTTCTTT. This sequence encodes CASSVGAGARNAEAFF.

The chain combines TRBV5-4 with TRBJ2-2; D call uncertain. This CDR3 has 15 residues. Trimming removed 0 bases at V and 2 bases at J, with 8 bases between. Germline V gene data show CDR1 as SGHNT and CDR2 as YYREEE (reference sequence). The CDR3 sequence is CASSLGAANTGELFF. The CDR3, as DNA: TGTGCCAGCAGCTTGGGGGCAGCCAACACCGGGGAGCTGTTTTTT.

The chain couples TRBV11-2 to TRBJ2-2; the match to TRBD2 covers 7 bases. Per the germline V gene, CDR1 is SGHAT and CDR2 is FQNNGV. The CDR3 sequence is 16 residues long. Germline trimming cut 3 bases from V and 6 bases from J; bases unmatched to any gene: 10. CDR3 coding DNA: TGTGCCAGCAGCTTGTATCTAGCGGCCCCCGCCGGGGAGCTGTTTTTT. Translated, it gives CASSLYLAAPAGELFF.

The rearrangement joins TRBV11-2 to TRBJ2-1; TRBD2 aligns across 8 bases. Germline V gene sequence: CDR1 SGHAT, CDR2 FQNNGV. V lost 5 bases, J lost 2 bases, and 5 bases stayed unmatched. The CDR3 runs to 15 residues. The DNA of the CDR3 is TGTGCCAGCAGCGTAAGCGGGAGAGCCTACAATGAGCAGTTCTTC. Amino acid sequence: CASSVSGRAYNEQFF.

V usage is TRBV29-1 and J usage is TRBJ1-2; 12 bases map to TRBD1. Germline lookup yields CDR1 SQVTM and CDR2 ANQGSEA. The trim removed 5 bases at V and 8 bases at J, leaving 9 bases unmatched. This CDR3 region has 14 residues. The CDR3 region is CSVPPGTGGGGYTF. DNA for the CDR3: TGCAGCGTTCCCCCGGGGACAGGGGGCGGCGGCTACACCTTC.

V usage is TRBV28 and J usage is TRBJ2-3, with TRBD1 identical over 9 bases. The CDR3 consists of 17 residues. CDR1 and CDR2 (germline): MDHEN, SYDVKM. The junction had 14 bases not matched to a gene; V was cut back by 10 bases and J by 0 bases. CDR3 residues: CAIAGQGARVSTDTQYF. The CDR3 nucleotides read TGTGCCATCGCGGGACAGGGTGCGAGGGTTAGCACAGATACGCAGTATTTT.

The chain is built from TRBV2 and TRBJ2-5; TRBD2 aligns across 9 bases. Germline V CDR1 and CDR2: SNHLY, FYNNEI. With V trimmed by 0 bases and J by 5 bases, 7 bases remained unmatched. The CDR3 is 16 residues long. The CDR3 loop is CASSEALAGGGETQYF. CDR3 coding DNA: TGTGCCAGCAGTGAAGCGCTGGCGGGAGGGGGCGAGACCCAGTACTTC.

The chain couples TRBV21-1 to TRBJ2-7; the D call in the table, TRBD2, was not verified against the DNA. TRBV21-1 is an annotated pseudogene. This CDR3 contains 15 residues. The CDR3 region is CASSKEGGRVYEQYF. In nucleotides, the CDR3 is TGTGCCAGCAGCAAGGAGGGAGGCCGGGTCTACGAGCAGTACTTC.

Written as DNA, the CDR3 is TGTGCCAGCAGTTTATTAACGAGGGTGGGGTCACCCCTCCACTTT. Translation gives CASSLLTRVGSPLHF. This chain links TRBV28 with TRBJ1-6; no reliable D call. V dropped 1 base and J dropped 10 bases, with 14 bases sitting between them. The CDR3 extends over 15 amino acids. Germline lookup yields CDR1 MDHEN and CDR2 SYDVKM. Looking up the rest from reference TRBV28 and TRBJ1-6 gives the full variable domain: DVKVTQSSRYLVKRTGEKVFLECVQDMDHENMFWYRQDPGLGLRLIYFSYDVKMKEKGDIPEGYSVSREKKERFSLILESASTNQTSMYLCASSLLTRVGSPLHFGNGTRLTVT.

The chain links TRBV29-1 to TRBJ2-3; possibly TRBD1 for D (6 bases). The germline V gene encodes CDR1 SQVTM and CDR2 ANQGSEA. This CDR3 spans 12 amino acids. V lost 2 bases to trimming and J lost 6 bases, with 9 bases between them. CDR3 sequence: CSVESRGDTQYF. The CDR3, as DNA: TGCAGCGTTGAATCCAGGGGCGATACGCAGTATTTT.

The chain combines TRBV7-3 with TRBJ2-1; no reliable D call. Trimming cost V 4 bases and J 10 bases, with 14 bases left between them. The length of the CDR3 is 13 residues. CDR1 and CDR2 from the germline V gene are SGHTA and FQGTGA. The CDR3 loop reads CASSWSVMEEQFF. CDR3 bases: TGTGCCAGCAGCTGGAGTGTTATGGAAGAGCAGTTCTTC.

This chain connects TRBV18 to TRBJ2-7; no clear D gene. This CDR3 is 14 amino acids long. Germline lookup yields CDR1 KGHSH and CDR2 LQKENI. Trimming took 2 bases from V and 0 from J, leaving 8 bases between them. The DNA of the CDR3 is TGTGCCAGCTCACCAGGAGTGAGCTCCTACGAGCAGTACTTC. It codes for CASSPGVSSYEQYF.

The CDR3 sequence is CASSVDPLGLVTNEQFF. CDR3 bases: TGTGCCAGCAGCGTAGATCCTTTGGGACTAGTTACCAATGAGCAGTTCTTC. This chain joins TRBV9 and TRBJ2-1; 8 nucleotides line up with TRBD2. The ends lost 0 bases at V and 6 bases at J; junction bases unmatched: 11. Germline V CDR1 and CDR2: SGDLS, YYNGEE. The CDR3 runs to 17 residues.

The V gene is TRBV27, the J gene TRBJ2-7; TRBD2 is a possible D gene (5 bases). V shed 8 bases and J shed 1 base, with 27 bases lying between them. The CDR3 is 18 amino acids. Germline CDR1 MNHEY, CDR2 SMNVEV (reference sequence). CDR3 DNA: TGTGCCAGCCCCCCAGCCCCGACTACCCGAGCGAGTTCCTACGAGCAGTACTTC. Protein: CASPPAPTTRASSYEQYF.

The chain uses TRBV11-2 and TRBJ2-7; TRBD1 matches 8 bases. The CDR3 is made up of 15 amino acids. J was trimmed by 6 bases and V by 2 bases; bases with no gene match: 9. Germline V gene lookup returns CDR1 SGHAT and CDR2 FQNNGV. The CDR3 DNA reads as TGTGCCAGCAGCTTAAGGCTAGGACAGGGAGGCGAGCAGTACTTC. Its translation is CASSLRLGQGGEQYF.

This chain connects TRBV13 to TRBJ1-5, with TRBD1 identical over 7 bases. The germline V gene has CDR1 PRHDT and CDR2 FYEKMQ (reference sequence). The V and J ends lost 5 bases and 2 bases, in that order; junction bases with no gene match: 3. The CDR3 loop spans 14 amino acids. Here the CDR3 DNA reads TGTGCCAGCAGCAGGGGGCTGGGCAATCAGCCCCAGCATTTT. It is translated as CASSRGLGNQPQHF.

J is TRBJ2-7 and V is TRBV29-1; D is possibly TRBD1 (6 bases). V dropped 1 base and J dropped 6 bases, with 22 bases sitting between them. CDR3 length: 16 residues. Germline lookup yields CDR1 SQVTM and CDR2 ANQGSEA. The chain's CDR3 is CSVEGSLKTGRAEQYF. The CDR3, as DNA: TGCAGCGTTGAAGGTTCTTTAAAGACAGGCCGGGCCGAGCAGTACTTC.

CDR3 nucleotide sequence: TGTGCCAGCAGCTTTGCAGGGGTGGGAAACACCATATATTTT. Amino acids: CASSFAGVGNTIYF. The rearrangement links TRBV7-2 to TRBJ1-3; D possibly corresponds to TRBD1 (6 bases). The CDR3 loop spans 14 amino acids. V was pared by 3 bases and J by 4 bases, with 10 bases between. The V gene's germline CDR1 is SGHTA and CDR2 FQGNSA.

The chain is built from TRBV29-1 and TRBJ2-1; 9 bases map to TRBD1. The CDR3 is 14 residues long. Germline lookup yields CDR1 SQVTM and CDR2 ANQGSEA. V was pared by 6 bases and J by 1 base, with 4 bases of the junction left unmatched. CDR3 nucleotides: TGCAGCGTCTGGACAGGGGAATCCTACAATGAGCAGTTCTTC. It encodes CSVWTGESYNEQFF.

This chain joins TRBV12-1 and TRBJ2-1; the D call in the table, TRBD1, was not verified against the DNA. TRBV12-1 is tagged as a pseudogene. This CDR3 contains 16 residues. CDR3 sequence: CASSPRGQDSYNEQFF. In DNA, the CDR3 is TGTGCCAGCAGCCCCCGCGGACAGGACTCCTACAATGAGCAGTTCTTC.

The V call is TRBV14, the J call TRBJ1-1; D is uncertain. V was shortened by 4 bases and J by 9 bases, with 15 bases between the two germline ends. This CDR3 has 13 residues. The germline V gene has CDR1 SGHDN and CDR2 FVKESK. This CDR3 is CASSPWAYPQAFF. CDR3 coding DNA: TGTGCCAGCAGCCCCTGGGCCTACCCCCAAGCTTTCTTT.